The rows below give T cell receptor beta chains drawn from one sample of a study of cytomegalovirus exposure and HLA in healthy donors. This table comes from immunoSEQ multiplex PCR, and its TCRdb copy is limited to in-frame clones, with some not included. Here the sample table reports roughly 79,000 clones. Sequenced input: PBMCs. The receptors originated from a man aged 30 to 39 in good health and CMV-seronegative. Each CDR3 is given with its conserved first and last residue. D genes are given only for firm matches.

V gene	D gene	J gene	CDR3 protein	CDR3 DNA
TRBV20-1	.	TRBJ1-1	CSAGRVPEAFF	TGCAGTGCTGGGAGGGTCCCTGAAGCTTTCTTT
TRBV19	TRBD1	TRBJ2-3	CASSIDRDRVADTQYF	TGTGCCAGTAGTATAGACCGGGACAGGGTAGCAGATACGCAGTATTTT
TRBV5-1	TRBD1	TRBJ2-5	CASSATGRETQYF	TGCGCCAGCAGCGCGACAGGGAGAGAGACCCAGTACTTC
TRBV6-5	.	TRBJ1-1	CASSYQGMSTEAFF	TGTGCCAGCAGTTACCAGGGGATGAGCACTGAAGCTTTCTTT
TRBV7-2	.	TRBJ2-3	CASSFGPGDTQYF	TGTGCCAGCAGCTTTGGCCCAGGGGATACGCAGTATTTT
TRBV5-1	.	TRBJ2-1	CASSLRPSSYNEQFF	TGCGCCAGCAGCTTGCGCCCGAGCTCCTACAATGAGCAGTTCTTC
TRBV7-6	.	TRBJ2-7	CASSLAGQGWIEQYF	TGTGCCAGCAGCTTAGCTGGGCAGGGCTGGATCGAGCAGTACTTC
TRBV7-3	TRBD2	TRBJ2-1	CASSLFAGGNEQFF	TGTGCCAGCAGCTTATTCGCGGGGGGGAATGAGCAGTTCTTC
TRBV7-8	.	TRBJ2-4	CASSPRPDLAKNIQYF	TGTGCCAGCAGCCCTAGGCCAGATTTAGCCAAAAACATTCAGTACTTC
TRBV15	TRBD1	TRBJ1-5	CATSGGQGLNQPQHF	TGTGCCACCAGCGGGGGACAGGGACTAAATCAGCCCCAGCATTTT
TRBV5-1	.	TRBJ1-1	CASSFQGNGGTEAFF	TGCGCCAGCAGCTTTCAGGGAAATGGTGGGACTGAAGCTTTCTTT
TRBV19	.	TRBJ2-2	CASSIGETLTGELFF	TGTGCCAGTAGTATCGGAGAAACTTTGACCGGGGAGCTGTTTTTT
TRBV28	.	TRBJ2-7	CASQRSSYEQYF	TGTGCCAGCCAGAGGAGCTCCTACGAGCAGTACTTC
TRBV2	TRBD1	TRBJ1-1	CAGGTGLYTEAFF	TGTGCCGGAGGGACAGGGCTCTACACTGAAGCTTTCTTT
TRBV11-3	TRBD1	TRBJ2-1	CASSPGGSYNEQFF	TGTGCCAGCAGCCCAGGGGGCTCCTACAATGAGCAGTTCTTC
TRBV18	.	TRBJ1-3	CASSPRSHSGNTIYF	TGTGCCAGCTCACCGCGATCCCACTCTGGAAACACCATATATTTT
TRBV5-1	.	TRBJ2-5	CASSFTGKETQYF	TGCGCCAGCAGTTTTACAGGGAAAGAGACCCAGTACTTC
TRBV5-1	TRBD2	TRBJ2-7	CASSFGGISYEQYF	TGCGCCAGCAGCTTCGGGGGGATCTCCTACGAGCAGTACTTC
TRBV27	TRBD1	TRBJ1-5	CASSKGGPGNQPQHF	TGTGCCAGCAGCAAAGGGGGCCCGGGCAATCAGCCCCAGCATTTT
TRBV19	TRBD1	TRBJ1-5	CASSSSQGFNQPQHF	TGTGCCAGTAGTAGCTCACAGGGGTTCAATCAGCCCCAGCATTTT
TRBV6-1	.	TRBJ1-2	CASNLYYGYTF	TGTGCCAGCAATTTATACTATGGCTACACCTTC
TRBV6-6	TRBD2	TRBJ2-1	CASSITSAAYNEQFF	TGTGCCAGCAGTATAACTAGCGCGGCCTACAATGAGCAGTTCTTC
TRBV6-1	.	TRBJ2-7	CASSERGHPFSYEQYF	TGTGCCAGCAGTGAAAGAGGTCACCCTTTCTCCTACGAGCAGTACTTC
TRBV19	TRBD1	TRBJ1-5	CASSREVTGRGSNQPQHF	TGTGCCAGTAGTCGGGAAGTGACAGGGAGAGGGAGCAATCAGCCCCAGCATTTT
TRBV5-1	.	TRBJ1-1	CASSVGQFKPEAFF	TGCGCCAGCAGCGTAGGACAGTTTAAACCTGAAGCTTTCTTT
TRBV19	.	TRBJ1-5	CASSPGAGGNQPQHF	TGTGCCAGTAGCCCCGGGGCAGGAGGGAATCAGCCCCAGCATTTT
TRBV9	.	TRBJ1-2	CASSVGGVNYGYTF	TGTGCCAGCAGCGTAGGGGGGGTGAACTATGGCTACACCTTC
TRBV6-5	.	TRBJ2-5	CASSPDGGTQYF	TGTGCCAGCAGCCCGGACGGGGGGACCCAGTACTTC
TRBV11-3	.	TRBJ2-6	CASSLQSSGANVLTF	TGTGCCAGCAGCCTACAGAGCTCTGGGGCCAACGTCCTGACTTTC
TRBV4-1	.	TRBJ2-2	CASSHPLIGRTGELFF	TGCGCCAGCAGCCACCCCCTAATTGGGCGCACCGGGGAGCTGTTTTTT
TRBV7-2	TRBD2	TRBJ2-7	CASSLVTSGSNEQYF	TGTGCCAGCAGCTTAGTTACTAGCGGGAGCAACGAGCAGTACTTC
TRBV19	TRBD2	TRBJ2-5	CASSGLAGAGGETQYF	TGTGCCAGTAGCGGACTAGCGGGAGCGGGGGGGGAGACCCAGTACTTC
TRBV9	TRBD2	TRBJ2-7	CASSAPGLADFLRPYEQYF	TGTGCCAGCAGCGCACCGGGACTAGCGGATTTCCTTCGGCCCTACGAGCAGTACTTC
TRBV7-9	TRBD1	TRBJ1-2	CASSPDRVHGYTF	TGTGCCAGCAGCCCCGACAGGGTACATGGCTACACCTTC
TRBV7-9	TRBD2	TRBJ2-7	CASSPGLAGSSYEQYF	TGTGCCAGCAGCCCAGGACTAGCGGGCAGCTCCTACGAGCAGTACTTC
TRBV27	.	TRBJ2-7	CASSFGYEQYF	TGTGCCAGCAGTTTCGGGTACGAGCAGTACTTC
TRBV5-6	TRBD1	TRBJ1-1	CASSRDRGRTEAFF	TGTGCCAGCAGCCGGGACAGGGGGCGCACTGAAGCTTTCTTT
TRBV5-6	TRBD1	TRBJ2-7	CASTPIGGSWGEQYF	TGTGCCAGCACCCCAATAGGGGGCTCCTGGGGCGAGCAGTACTTC
TRBV19	TRBD1	TRBJ2-7	CASSSSGDRHMPHF	TGTGCCAGTAGTAGTTCCGGGGACAGGCATATGCCTCACTTC
TRBV19	TRBD1	TRBJ1-1	CASSTGQGVTNTEAFF	TGTGCCAGTAGTACCGGACAGGGGGTTACGAACACTGAAGCTTTCTTT
TRBV18	.	TRBJ1-2	CATSPYARLILANYGYTF	TGTGCTACCTCACCATACGCTCGGCTAATCCTAGCTAACTATGGCTACACCTTC
TRBV9	.	TRBJ2-7	CASSVGGHPGEQYF	TGTGCCAGCAGCGTAGGGGGCCATCCTGGGGAGCAGTACTTC
TRBV6-5	TRBD1	TRBJ2-5	CASGYRGTQETQYF	TGTGCCAGCGGATACAGGGGTACACAAGAGACCCAGTACTTC
TRBV9	.	TRBJ2-3	CASSVRGEHGDTQYF	TGTGCCAGCAGCGTACGGGGAGAGCATGGAGATACGCAGTATTTT
TRBV7-9	.	TRBJ1-2	CASSLGVDRGYGYTF	TGTGCCAGCAGCTTAGGCGTGGACAGAGGTTATGGCTACACCTTC
TRBV13	.	TRBJ1-1	CASSLGSRGLGTEAFF	TGTGCCAGCAGCTTAGGCTCGAGGGGGTTGGGCACTGAAGCTTTCTTT
TRBV5-4	.	TRBJ2-7	CASSSDRGEQYF	TGTGCCAGCAGCTCCGACAGAGGCGAGCAGTACTTC
TRBV5-1	TRBD2	TRBJ2-3	CASSLDASGGTDTQYF	TGCGCCAGCAGCTTGGATGCTAGCGGGGGCACAGATACGCAGTATTTT
TRBV7-2	.	TRBJ2-1	CASSPTASSYNEQFF	TGTGCCAGCAGCCCTACCGCGAGCTCCTACAATGAGCAGTTCTTC
TRBV5-6	.	TRBJ1-2	CASSLGRVYYGYTF	TGTGCCAGCAGCTTGGGCCGCGTCTACTATGGCTACACCTTC
TRBV19	TRBD1	TRBJ1-2	CASSNGQAFYGYTF	TGTGCCAGTAGTAACGGACAGGCCTTCTATGGCTACACCTTC
TRBV18	TRBD1	TRBJ1-3	CASSPPQGTGNTIYF	TGTGCCAGCTCACCCCCACAGGGGACTGGAAACACCATATATTTT
TRBV2	TRBD1	TRBJ1-2	CASLGQGAEIYGYTF	TGTGCCAGCTTGGGACAGGGGGCCGAAATCTATGGCTACACCTTC
TRBV27	.	TRBJ2-3	CASSFYGGADTQYF	TGTGCCAGCAGTTTCTACGGGGGAGCAGATACGCAGTATTTT
TRBV6-5	TRBD2	TRBJ2-7	CASSYLAGHAEQYF	TGTGCCAGCAGTTACTTAGCGGGGCATGCGGAGCAGTACTTC
TRBV5-1	.	TRBJ2-5	CASSLVPPGSGWETQYF	TGCGCCAGCAGCTTGGTTCCGCCGGGGAGTGGGTGGGAGACCCAGTACTTC
TRBV5-4	TRBD1	TRBJ2-7	CASRRDRGTEQYF	TGTGCCAGCAGAAGGGACAGGGGCACCGAGCAGTACTTC
TRBV7-2	.	TRBJ1-2	CASSSSGQIYGYTF	TGTGCCAGCAGCTCCTCCGGACAAATCTATGGCTACACCTTC
TRBV13	.	TRBJ2-7	CASSLPRGEQYF	TGTGCCAGCAGCTTACCTAGGGGCGAGCAGTACTTC
TRBV19	TRBD2	TRBJ2-7	CASSMRGTSREQYF	TGTGCCAGTAGTATGCGGGGGACCTCTCGCGAGCAGTACTTC